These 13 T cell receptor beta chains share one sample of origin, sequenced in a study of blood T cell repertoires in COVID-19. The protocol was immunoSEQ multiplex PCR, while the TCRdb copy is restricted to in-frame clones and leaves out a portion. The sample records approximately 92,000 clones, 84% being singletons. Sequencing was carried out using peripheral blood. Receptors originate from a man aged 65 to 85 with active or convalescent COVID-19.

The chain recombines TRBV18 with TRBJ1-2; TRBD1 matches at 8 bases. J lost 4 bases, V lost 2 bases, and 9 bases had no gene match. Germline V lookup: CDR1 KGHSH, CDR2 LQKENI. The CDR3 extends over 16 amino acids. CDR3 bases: TGTGCCAGCTCACCAAGCCAGGGGGCGTATGGCTATGGCTACACCTTC. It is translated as CASSPSQGAYGYGYTF.

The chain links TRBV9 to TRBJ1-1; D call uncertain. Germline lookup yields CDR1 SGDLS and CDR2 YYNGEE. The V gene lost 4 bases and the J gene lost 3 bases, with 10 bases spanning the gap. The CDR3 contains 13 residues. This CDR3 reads CASSLEMDTEAFF. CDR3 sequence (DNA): TGTGCCAGCAGCCTCGAGATGGACACTGAAGCTTTCTTT.

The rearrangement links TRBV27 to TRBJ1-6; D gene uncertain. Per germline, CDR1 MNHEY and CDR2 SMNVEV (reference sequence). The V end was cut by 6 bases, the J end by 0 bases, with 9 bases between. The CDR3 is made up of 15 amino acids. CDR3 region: CASRVPSSYNSPLHF. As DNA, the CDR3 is TGTGCCAGCAGAGTCCCGAGCTCCTATAATTCACCCCTCCACTTT.

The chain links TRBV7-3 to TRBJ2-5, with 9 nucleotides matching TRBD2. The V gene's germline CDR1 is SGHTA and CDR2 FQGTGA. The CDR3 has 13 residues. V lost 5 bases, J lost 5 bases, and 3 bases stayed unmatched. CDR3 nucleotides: TGTGCCAGCAGCATTAGCGGGGGCGAGACCCAGTACTTC. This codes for CASSISGGETQYF. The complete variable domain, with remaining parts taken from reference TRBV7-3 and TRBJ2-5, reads GAGVSQTPSNKVTEKGKYVELRCDPISGHTALYWYRQSLGQGPEFLIYFQGTGAADDSGLPNDRFFAVRPEGSVSTLKIQRTERGDSAVYLCASSISGGETQYFGPGTRLLVL.

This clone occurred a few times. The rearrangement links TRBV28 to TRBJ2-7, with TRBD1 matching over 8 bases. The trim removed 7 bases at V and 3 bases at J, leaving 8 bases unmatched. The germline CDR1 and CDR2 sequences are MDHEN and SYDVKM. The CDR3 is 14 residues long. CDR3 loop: CASTRQGMSYEQYF. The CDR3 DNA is TGTGCCAGCACCCGACAGGGGATGAGCTACGAGCAGTACTTC.

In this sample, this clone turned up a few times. The CDR3 region has the DNA TGTGCCAGCAGTTCCTATCGGACACCTGACAATGAGCAGTTCTTC. Amino acid sequence: CASSSYRTPDNEQFF. The V call is TRBV6-2 or TRBV6-3, the J call TRBJ2-1; the D gene is possibly TRBD1 (5 bases). The CDR3 totals 15 residues. V lost 4 bases and J 5 bases, leaving 15 bases between the germline ends. The germline V gene encodes CDR1 MNHEY and CDR2 SVGEGT.

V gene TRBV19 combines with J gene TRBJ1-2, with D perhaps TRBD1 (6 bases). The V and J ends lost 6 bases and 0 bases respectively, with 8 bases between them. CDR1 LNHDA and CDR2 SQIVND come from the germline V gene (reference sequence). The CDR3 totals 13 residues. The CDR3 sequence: CASRDSANYGYTF. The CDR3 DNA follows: TGTGCCAGTAGGGACAGCGCTAACTATGGCTACACCTTC.

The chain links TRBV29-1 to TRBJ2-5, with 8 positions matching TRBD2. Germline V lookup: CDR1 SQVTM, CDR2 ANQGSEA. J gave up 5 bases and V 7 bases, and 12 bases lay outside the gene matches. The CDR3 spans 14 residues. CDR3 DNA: TGCAGCGGGACCTTGAGCGGGGGAAGGGAGACCCAGTACTTC. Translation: CSGTLSGGRETQYF.

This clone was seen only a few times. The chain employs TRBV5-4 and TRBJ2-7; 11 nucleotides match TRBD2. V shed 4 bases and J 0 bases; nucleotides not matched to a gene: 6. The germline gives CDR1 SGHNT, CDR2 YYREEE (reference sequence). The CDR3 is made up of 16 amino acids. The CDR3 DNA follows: TGTGCCAGCAGCCCGGGACTAGCGGAAAGCTCCTACGAGCAGTACTTC. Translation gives CASSPGLAESSYEQYF. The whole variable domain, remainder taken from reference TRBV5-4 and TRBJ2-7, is ETGVTQSPTHLIKTRGQQVTLRCSSQSGHNTVSWYQQALGQGPQFIFQYYREEENGRGNFPPRFSGLQFPNYSSELNVNALELDDSALYLCASSPGLAESSYEQYFGPGTRLTVT.

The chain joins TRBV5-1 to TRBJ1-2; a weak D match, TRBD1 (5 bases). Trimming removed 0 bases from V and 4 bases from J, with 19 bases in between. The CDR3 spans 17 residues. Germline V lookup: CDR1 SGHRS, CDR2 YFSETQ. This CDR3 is CASSLEGAGWTSYGYTF. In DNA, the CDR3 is TGCGCCAGCAGCTTGGAAGGGGCCGGATGGACTAGCTATGGCTACACCTTC.

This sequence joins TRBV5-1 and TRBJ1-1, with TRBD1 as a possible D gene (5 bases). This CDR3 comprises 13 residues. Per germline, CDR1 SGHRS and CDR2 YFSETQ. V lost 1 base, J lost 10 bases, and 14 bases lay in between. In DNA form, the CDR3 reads TGCGCCAGCAGCTTGTCCCCGATTCAGGGAGCTTTCTTT. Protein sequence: CASSLSPIQGAFF.

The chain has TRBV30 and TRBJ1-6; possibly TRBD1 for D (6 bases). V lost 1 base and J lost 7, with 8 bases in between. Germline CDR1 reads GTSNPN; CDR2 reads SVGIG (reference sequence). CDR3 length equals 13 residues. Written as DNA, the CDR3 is TGTGCCTGGAGTGGACAGGACAATTCACCCCTCCACTTT. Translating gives CAWSGQDNSPLHF.

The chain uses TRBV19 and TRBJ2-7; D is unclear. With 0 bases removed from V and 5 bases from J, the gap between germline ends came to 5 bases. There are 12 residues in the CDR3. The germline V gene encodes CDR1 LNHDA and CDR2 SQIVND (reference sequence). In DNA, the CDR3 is TGTGCCAGTAGTATAGACTATCACGAGCAGTACTTC. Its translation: CASSIDYHEQYF.